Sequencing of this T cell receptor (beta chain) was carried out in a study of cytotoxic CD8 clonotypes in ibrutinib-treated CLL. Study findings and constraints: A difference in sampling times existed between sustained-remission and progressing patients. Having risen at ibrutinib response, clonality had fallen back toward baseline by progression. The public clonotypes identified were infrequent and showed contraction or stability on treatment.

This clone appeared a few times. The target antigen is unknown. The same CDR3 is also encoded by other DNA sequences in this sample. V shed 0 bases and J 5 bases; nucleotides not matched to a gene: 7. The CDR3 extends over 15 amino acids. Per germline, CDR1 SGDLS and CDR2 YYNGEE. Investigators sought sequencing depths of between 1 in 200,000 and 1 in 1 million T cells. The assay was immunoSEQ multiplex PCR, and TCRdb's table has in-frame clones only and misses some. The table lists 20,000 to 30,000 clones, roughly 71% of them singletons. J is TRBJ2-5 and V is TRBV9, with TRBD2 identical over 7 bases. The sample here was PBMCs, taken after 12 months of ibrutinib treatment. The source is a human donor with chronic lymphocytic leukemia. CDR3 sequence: CASSVDGAGGETQYF. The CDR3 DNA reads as TGTGCCAGCAGCGTAGACGGGGCCGGGGGGGAGACCCAGTACTTC.